The next 12 T cell receptor beta chains were all read from a single sample in a study of PD-1 blockade in classical Hodgkin lymphoma. The table came from immunoSEQ multiplex PCR; TCRdb's copy has only in-frame clones and leaves some out. The sample lists over 35,000 clones, 76% occurring once. Brentuximab vedotin exposure varied, and every patient relapsed after autologous stem cell transplantation. The sample in question was peripheral blood mononuclear cells (PBMCs), obtained at baseline. These receptors were collected from a human donor with classical Hodgkin lymphoma.

The rearrangement uses TRBV7-9 and TRBJ1-2, with TRBD1 matching over 8 bases. V was clipped by 5 bases and J by 8 bases; unmatched bases: 4. This CDR3 region has 12 residues. Germline V gene lookup returns CDR1 SEHNR and CDR2 FQNEAQ (reference sequence). CDR3 amino acids: CASSPDRGGYTF. The DNA for the CDR3 is TGTGCCAGCAGCCCAGACAGGGGCGGCTACACCTTC. Together with reference TRBV7-9 and TRBJ1-2, the CDR3 gives the full variable domain: DTGVSQNPRHKITKRGQNVTFRCDPISEHNRLYWYRQTLGQGPEFLTYFQNEAQLEKSRLLSDRFSAERPKGSFSTLEIQRTEQGDSAMYLCASSPDRGGYTFGSGTRLTVV.

The chain links TRBV14 to TRBJ2-5; the D is unclear. V lost 9 bases and J lost 2, with 13 bases in between. CDR3 length equals 13 residues. CDR1 is SGHDN and CDR2 is FVKESK in the germline V gene. The CDR3 nucleotides read TGTGCCAGTAGTAGGCTAGGACAAGAGACCCAGTACTTC. Amino acids: CASSRLGQETQYF.

This chain uses TRBV11-3 with TRBJ2-7; possible D gene TRBD2, 7 bases. The CDR3 is 14 amino acids. Germline CDR1 reads SGHNT; CDR2 reads YENEEA. Trimming cost V 3 bases and J 2 bases, with 11 bases left between them. CDR3 region: CASSLGAGAYEQYF. In DNA, the CDR3 is TGTGCCAGCAGCTTGGGGGCGGGAGCCTACGAGCAGTACTTC.

The chain joins TRBV6-5 to TRBJ1-2; D gene unclear. There are 13 residues in the CDR3. Germline V gives CDR1 MNHEY, CDR2 SVGAGI. V lost 0 bases to trimming and J lost 5 bases, with 7 bases between them. The CDR3 here is CASSYSADYGYTF. Written as DNA, the CDR3 is TGTGCCAGCAGTTACTCGGCCGATTATGGCTACACCTTC.

This chain uses TRBV19 with TRBJ1-5; unclear D gene. The CDR3 sequence is 14 residues long. Germline assignment: CDR1 LNHDA and CDR2 SQIVND (reference sequence). Trimming left V 5 bases short and J 0 bases short, with 8 bases between. In nucleotides, the CDR3 is TGTGCCAGTAGTTACCAGGTTAGCAATCAGCCCCAGCATTTT. As protein: CASSYQVSNQPQHF.

The genes are TRBV5-1 and TRBJ1-1; TRBD1 might be the D (6 bases). The V end lost 2 bases, the J end lost 0 bases, and 8 bases lay between the germline ends. Germline lookup yields CDR1 SGHRS and CDR2 YFSETQ. The CDR3 has 14 amino acids. CDR3 residues: CASSLGGMNTEAFF. CDR3 in DNA: TGCGCCAGCAGCTTAGGGGGAATGAACACTGAAGCTTTCTTT. Full variable domain (outside the CDR3, taken from reference TRBV5-1 and TRBJ1-1): KAGVTQTPRYLIKTRGQQVTLSCSPISGHRSVSWYQQTPGQGLQFLFEYFSETQRNKGNFPGRFSGRQFSNSRSEMNVSTLELGDSALYLCASSLGGMNTEAFFGQGTRLTVV.

This chain uses TRBV28 with TRBJ2-7; TRBD1 aligns across 9 bases. In germline, CDR1 is MDHEN, CDR2 SYDVKM. CDR3 length: 16 amino acids. With V trimmed by 6 bases and J by 4 bases, 13 bases remained unmatched. The CDR3 sequence: CASSLNFEGTGYEQYF. The CDR3 DNA reads TGTGCCAGCAGCCTCAACTTCGAGGGGACAGGGTACGAGCAGTACTTC. Based on the CDR3 plus reference TRBV28 and TRBJ2-7, the full variable domain is DVKVTQSSRYLVKRTGEKVFLECVQDMDHENMFWYRQDPGLGLRLIYFSYDVKMKEKGDIPEGYSVSREKKERFSLILESASTNQTSMYLCASSLNFEGTGYEQYFGPGTRLTVT.

This chain connects TRBV2 to TRBJ2-7; possibly TRBD1 for D (6 bases). Trimming stripped 4 bases from V and 0 bases from J, with 19 bases between. The germline V gene has CDR1 SNHLY and CDR2 FYNNEI. This CDR3 comprises 17 residues. The CDR3 DNA reads as TGTGCCAGCAGTGCCGCACAGGGAAGGGGTGCCTCCTACGAGCAGTACTTC. Its translation: CASSAAQGRGASYEQYF.

J is TRBJ1-2 and V is TRBV19; no definite D call. Germline CDR1 LNHDA, CDR2 SQIVND (reference sequence). The CDR3 loop spans 13 amino acids. V shed 4 bases and J shed 8 bases, with 14 bases lying between them. The CDR3 DNA is TGTGCCAGTAGTAACAGCCCGACCGGAGGCTACACCTTC. Translation gives CASSNSPTGGYTF.

The chain combines TRBV19 with TRBJ2-5, with 7 bases lining up with TRBD2. This CDR3 spans 13 amino acids. The V gene's germline CDR1 is LNHDA and CDR2 SQIVND (reference sequence). The V and J ends lost 10 bases and 2 bases, in that order; junction bases with no gene match: 7. The chain's CDR3 is CATREGTQETQYF. In DNA form, the CDR3 reads TGTGCCACCAGGGAGGGGACGCAAGAGACCCAGTACTTC.

The rearrangement joins TRBV5-1 to TRBJ1-2; no firm D call. Trimming stripped 0 bases from V and 2 bases from J, with 11 bases between. There are 15 residues in the CDR3. Looked up from germline, CDR1 is SGHRS and CDR2 is YFSETQ. CDR3 protein: CASSLEVSLNYGYTF. The DNA for the CDR3 is TGCGCCAGCAGCTTGGAGGTCAGCCTAAACTATGGCTACACCTTC. Complete variable domain (other parts from reference TRBV5-1 and TRBJ1-2): KAGVTQTPRYLIKTRGQQVTLSCSPISGHRSVSWYQQTPGQGLQFLFEYFSETQRNKGNFPGRFSGRQFSNSRSEMNVSTLELGDSALYLCASSLEVSLNYGYTFGSGTRLTVV.

The chain has TRBV11-2 and TRBJ1-2, with TRBD1 as a possible D gene (5 bases). The CDR3 spans 16 residues. Trimming removed 5 bases at V and 0 bases at J, with 16 bases between. Germline loops: CDR1 SGHAT, CDR2 FQNNGV. CDR3 in DNA: TGTGCCAGCAGCGCCCTGGGGGGGAGGACTAACTATGGCTACACCTTC. Protein product: CASSALGGRTNYGYTF.